The next 13 T cell receptor beta chains were all read from a single sample in a study of a mutant IDH1 vaccine in newly diagnosed glioma. Specified time point: week 5, during vaccination. In the vaccine, a single dose held 300 ug of the mutant IDH1 20-mer peptide, along with topical imiquimod. For these TCRs, the target antigens are not known. TCRdb's table, derived via immunoSEQ multiplex PCR, lists solely in-frame clones and lacks some. The sample holds approximately 37,000 clones, more than 55% seen once. The starting material was PBMCs, obtained from a glioma patient whose treatment included an IDH1 peptide vaccine. The receptors stem from a woman younger than 30 with glioma.

This chain connects TRBV11-2 to TRBJ2-7; the D gene is possibly TRBD2 (7 bases). V was clipped by 5 bases and J by 4 bases, with 18 bases between them. This CDR3 spans 15 amino acids. The germline gives CDR1 SGHAT, CDR2 FQNNGV. As DNA, the CDR3 is TGTGCCAGCAGCGTAGGGGGGGGTTATGTTTACGAGCAGTACTTC. It codes for CASSVGGGYVYEQYF.

CDR3 protein: CASSYSPQPGQGVQNTEAFF. The DNA for the CDR3 is TGTGCCAGCAGCTACTCCCCTCAGCCGGGACAGGGGGTACAGAACACTGAAGCTTTCTTT. The chain has TRBV21-1 and TRBJ1-1; the DNA was not compared with TRBD1, the D call given in the table. TRBV21-1 is termed a pseudogene. The CDR3 loop spans 20 amino acids.

This clone was picked up a small number of times. This chain links TRBV5-1 with TRBJ1-1; no clear D. The ends were cut back, 4 bases at V and 5 bases at J, with 15 bases in the middle. The CDR3 covers 14 residues. Germline CDR1 reads SGHRS; CDR2 reads YFSETQ. For the CDR3, the DNA is TGCGCCAGCAGCGAAGGACGAGTGGGGACTGAAGCTTTCTTT. Encoded protein: CASSEGRVGTEAFF.

V is TRBV11-2 and J is TRBJ2-1; no reliable D call. Germline-derived CDR1 and CDR2 are SGHAT and FQNNGV. The CDR3 loop spans 13 amino acids. Deletions cut 1 base from V and 10 bases from J, with 11 bases between. The CDR3 nucleotides read TGTGCCAGCAGCTTAGGGTCGGCTATCGAGCAGTTCTTC. Its translation: CASSLGSAIEQFF.

The chain joins TRBV7-9 to TRBJ2-5; D possibly corresponds to TRBD2 (6 bases). The J call may be incorrect, as the DNA end agrees better with TRBJ2-7. Germline loops: CDR1 SEHNR, CDR2 FQNEAQ (reference sequence). The CDR3 length is 15 residues. The CDR3 bases are TGTGCCAGCAGCCACGGGTGGGGGGACTCCTACGAGCAGTACTTC. This encodes CASSHGWGDSYEQYF.

The chain has TRBV7-2 and TRBJ2-1; 8 nucleotides agree with TRBD1. V lost 4 bases, J lost 4 bases, and 12 bases stayed unmatched. CDR3 length: 17 amino acids. CDR1 is SGHTA and CDR2 is FQGNSA in the germline V gene. The DNA for the CDR3 is TGTGCCAGCAGCTCACCAGGACAGGGTTTTCAGTACAATGAGCAGTTCTTC. It encodes CASSSPGQGFQYNEQFF.

In this sample, this clone turned up a few times. This chain links TRBV5-1 with TRBJ2-3; no firm D call. Germline V gene sequence: CDR1 SGHRS, CDR2 YFSETQ. The CDR3 totals 14 residues. The ends were cut back, 1 base at V and 4 bases at J, with 10 bases in the middle. In DNA form, the CDR3 reads TGCGCCAGCAGCTTGTCGCTCCCGTCAGATACGCAGTATTTT. Translation: CASSLSLPSDTQYF.

This clone has a handful of counts. This sequence joins TRBV4-2 and TRBJ1-4, with TRBD1 identical over 7 bases. The germline V gene encodes CDR1 LGHNA and CDR2 YNFKEQ. V lost 5 bases and J lost 2; bases outside the gene matches: 8. The CDR3 has 16 residues. DNA of the CDR3: TGTGCCAGCAGCACAGGGGAGGATTGGACTAATGAAAAACTGTTTTTT. Translating it yields CASSTGEDWTNEKLFF.

This clone was detected only a few times. The chain uses TRBV19 and TRBJ2-3, with 7 bases that match TRBD2. J lost 1 base, V lost 1 base, and 2 bases had no gene match. CDR3 size: 15 residues. Germline V lookup: CDR1 LNHDA, CDR2 SQIVND (reference sequence). The CDR3 DNA sequence: TGTGCCAGTAGTATAGGGGCGGGAGGCACAGATACGCAGTATTTT. This sequence encodes CASSIGAGGTDTQYF.

The chain uses TRBV10-3 and TRBJ1-5; 9 nucleotides line up with TRBD1. Per germline, CDR1 ENHRY and CDR2 SYGVKD. V gave up 3 bases and J gave up 4 bases; unmatched junction bases: 1. The CDR3 consists of 14 residues. The CDR3 DNA is TGTGCCATCAGTGAAGACAGGGGGAATCAGCCCCAGCATTTT. This translates into CAISEDRGNQPQHF.

This chain connects TRBV19 to TRBJ2-7; no firm D call. The V end lost 6 bases, the J end lost 4 bases, and 19 bases lay between the germline ends. Germline assignment: CDR1 LNHDA and CDR2 SQIVND (reference sequence). This CDR3 has 15 amino acids. CDR3 amino acids: CASRATPNPSYEQYF. The CDR3, as DNA: TGTGCCAGTAGAGCGACACCCAACCCCAGTTACGAGCAGTACTTC.

This chain connects TRBV6-5 to TRBJ2-7; D is ambiguous. CDR3 length: 13 amino acids. V shed 0 bases and J shed 3 bases, with 6 bases lying between them. Germline V gene sequence: CDR1 MNHEY, CDR2 SVGAGI. CDR3 loop: CASSYSKVYEQYF. Here the CDR3 DNA reads TGTGCCAGCAGTTACTCGAAAGTCTACGAGCAGTACTTC.

CDR3 sequence reads: CASSQGQGVYEQYF. DNA for the CDR3: TGTGCCAGCTCACAAGGACAGGGTGTCTACGAGCAGTACTTC. The rearrangement uses TRBV18 and TRBJ2-7, with 8 bases fitting TRBD1. Trimming at V came to 4 bases and at J to 3 bases, leaving 5 bases not matched to a gene. There are 14 residues in the CDR3. Germline V gene data show CDR1 as KGHSH and CDR2 as LQKENI.